One sample yielded the 2 T cell receptor beta chains listed below, sequenced in a study of blood T cells in healthy people across ages. A J-beta primer mix and a sample-barcoded 5' primer were used in a second PCR of roughly 6 to 12 cycles. TCRdb recomputed calls from the 5' RACE reads with MiXCR, one row per CDR3 protein. The sample lists about 750,000 distinct CDR3 sequences, about 53% seen once, with roughly two fifths in the top ten. Sequenced material: blood. Receptors originate from an older man in good health.

This clonotype has just a few counts. The genes are TRBV7-9 and TRBJ2-7; possibly TRBD2 for D (5 bases). Deletions cut 6 bases from V and 1 base from J, with 13 bases between. CDR1 is SEHNR, CDR2 FQNEAQ, per germline (reference sequence). This CDR3 contains 14 residues. In DNA, the CDR3 is TGTGCCAGCAGTTTTGAAACGGGATCCTACGAGCAGTACTTC. Protein sequence: CASSFETGSYEQYF.

This clonotype was observed a handful of times. J is TRBJ2-1 and V is TRBV7-2; D is unclear. Germline V gene lookup returns CDR1 SGHTA and CDR2 FQGNSA. The CDR3 is 15 residues long. V lost 1 base and J 0 bases, leaving 7 bases between the germline ends. The CDR3 DNA follows: TGTGCCAGCAGCTTAGGAGCTTTCTCCTACAATGAGCAGTTCTTC. Residues: CASSLGAFSYNEQFF.